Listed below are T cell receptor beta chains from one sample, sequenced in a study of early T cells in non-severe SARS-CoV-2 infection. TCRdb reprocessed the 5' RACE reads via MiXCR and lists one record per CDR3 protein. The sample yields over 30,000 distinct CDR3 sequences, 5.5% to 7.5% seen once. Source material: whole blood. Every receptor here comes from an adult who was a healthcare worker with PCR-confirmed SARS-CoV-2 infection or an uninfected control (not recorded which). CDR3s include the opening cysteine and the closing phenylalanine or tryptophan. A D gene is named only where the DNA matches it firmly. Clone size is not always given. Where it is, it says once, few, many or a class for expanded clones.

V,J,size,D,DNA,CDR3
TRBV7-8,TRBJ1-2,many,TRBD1,TGTGCCAGCAGCGGGACAGCGGGTGGCTACACCTTC,CASSGTAGGYTF
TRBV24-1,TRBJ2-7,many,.,TGTGCCACCAGTGATTTATACGAGCAGTACTTC,CATSDLYEQYF
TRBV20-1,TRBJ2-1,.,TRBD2,TGCAGTGCTCAAAGCGGGGGGGCCGATGAGCAGTTCTTC,CSAQSGGADEQFF
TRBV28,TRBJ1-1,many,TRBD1,TGTGCCAGCAGTTTACCGGACAGGGTGAACACTGAAGCTTTCTTT,CASSLPDRVNTEAFF
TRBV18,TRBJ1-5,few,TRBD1,TGTGCCAGCTCACGACAGGGGTCGGATCAGCCCCAGCATTTT,CASSRQGSDQPQHF
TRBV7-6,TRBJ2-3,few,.,TGTGCCAGCACCAGGGCGGCGCTGGGCGTCACAGATACGCAGTATTTT,CASTRAALGVTDTQYF
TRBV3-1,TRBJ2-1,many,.,TGTGCCAGCAGCTACAGGGTAAGGGATAATGAGCAGTTCTTC,CASSYRVRDNEQFF
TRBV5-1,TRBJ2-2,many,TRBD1,TGCGCCAGCAGCCCGGACAGGGGGCGCGGCGGGGAGCTGTTTTTT,CASSPDRGRGGELFF
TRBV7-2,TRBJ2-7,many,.,TGTGCCAGCAGCCCCCCACTAGTCCCCTACGAGCAGTACTTC,CASSPPLVPYEQYF
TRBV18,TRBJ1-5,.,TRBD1,TGTGCCAGCTCACCCACAGGGGATCAGCCCCAGCATTTT,CASSPTGDQPQHF
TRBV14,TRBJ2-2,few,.,TGTGCCAGCAGCCGACACCTAAACACCGGGGAGCTGTTTTTT,CASSRHLNTGELFF
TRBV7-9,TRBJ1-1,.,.,TGTGCCAGCAGCTTAGGGGCCGGGGATGAGGAAGCTTTCTTT,CASSLGAGDEEAFF
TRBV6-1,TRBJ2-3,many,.,TGTGCCAGCAGTTTCTTGGATACGCAGTATTTT,CASSFLDTQYF
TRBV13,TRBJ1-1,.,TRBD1,TGTGCCAGCAGCTCTCCGGGACAGGGGAACACTGAAGCTTTCTTT,CASSSPGQGNTEAFF
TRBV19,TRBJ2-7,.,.,TGTGTCAGTAGTATCGGGCGGAGCTCCTACGAGCAGTACTTC,CVSSIGRSSYEQYF
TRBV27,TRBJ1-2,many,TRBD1,TGTGCCAGCAGTCCCCGGACAGGGGAGGGTGGCTACACCTTC,CASSPRTGEGGYTF
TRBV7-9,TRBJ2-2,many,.,TGTGCCAGCAGCTTTCGACAGAACTCGGGCACCGGGGAGCTGTTTTTT,CASSFRQNSGTGELFF
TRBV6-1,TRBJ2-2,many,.,TGTGCCAGCAGTGAACAAACAGGGTTTAACACCGGGGAGCTGTTTTTT,CASSEQTGFNTGELFF
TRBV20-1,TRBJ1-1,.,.,TGCAGTGCCAGGACGGGCGGCAACACTGAAGCTTTCTTT,CSARTGGNTEAFF
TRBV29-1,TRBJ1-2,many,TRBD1,TGCAGCGTTGAAACAGGGGCCGGCTATGGCTACACCTTC,CSVETGAGYGYTF
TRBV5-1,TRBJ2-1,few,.,TGCGCCAGCAGCTGGAGTTCCAGGGACGGGAATGAGCAGTTCTTC,CASSWSSRDGNEQFF
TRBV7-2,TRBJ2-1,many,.,TGTGCCAGCAGCCGGTCCCGCCTCGAGGAGCAGTTCTTC,CASSRSRLEEQFF
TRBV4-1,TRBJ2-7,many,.,TGCGCCAGCAGCCAAACCGGCTACGAGCAGTACTTC,CASSQTGYEQYF
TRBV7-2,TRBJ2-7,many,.,TGTGCCAGCAGCTCACGTCTCAGCCTCTACGAGCAGTACTTC,CASSSRLSLYEQYF
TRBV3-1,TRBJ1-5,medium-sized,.,TGTGCCAGCAGCCAGGGAAGAGGACCTCAGCCCCAGCATTTT,CASSQGRGPQPQHF
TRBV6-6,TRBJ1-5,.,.,TGTGCCAGCAGCTTACCCGGCAATCAGCCCCAGCATTTT,CASSLPGNQPQHF
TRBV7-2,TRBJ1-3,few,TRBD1,TGTGCCAGCAGAAGGACAGGGTCTCCGGGAAACACCATATATTTT,CASRRTGSPGNTIYF
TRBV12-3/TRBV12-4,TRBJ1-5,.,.,TGTGCCAGCAGTTTAAGAACTCATCAGCCCCAGCATTTT,CASSLRTHQPQHF
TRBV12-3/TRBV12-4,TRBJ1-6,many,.,TGTGCCAGCAGTTTGGGGGGGCTAGATTCACCCCTCCACTTT,CASSLGGLDSPLHF
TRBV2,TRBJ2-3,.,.,TGTGCCAGCAGTGAGGGCGGGGTACCCGCAGATACGCAGTATTTT,CASSEGGVPADTQYF
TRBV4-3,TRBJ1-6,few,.,TGCGCCAGCAGCTCCGGTGAGGTGAATAATTCACCCCTCCACTTT,CASSSGEVNNSPLHF
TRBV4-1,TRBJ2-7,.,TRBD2,TGCGCCAGCAGCCCAGCGGGGTTCGCCTACGAGCAGTACTTC,CASSPAGFAYEQYF
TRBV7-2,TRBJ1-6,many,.,TGTGCCAGCAGCTTAGAGACGATAAGTAATTCACCCCTCCACTTT,CASSLETISNSPLHF
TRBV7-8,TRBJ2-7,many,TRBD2,TGTGCCAGCACGGGGACTAGCGACTACGAGCAGTACTTC,CASTGTSDYEQYF
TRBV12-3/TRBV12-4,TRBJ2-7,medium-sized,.,TGTGCCAGCAGTAACCAGGGTAATCGGTACGAGCAGTACTTC,CASSNQGNRYEQYF
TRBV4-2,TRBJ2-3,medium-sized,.,TGTGCCAGCAGCCAGGGTGACTACACAGATACGCAGTATTTT,CASSQGDYTDTQYF
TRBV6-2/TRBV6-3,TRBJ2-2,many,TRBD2,TGTGCCAGCAGTTACCCGACTAGCGGGGTAACGAACACCGGGGAGCTGTTTTTT,CASSYPTSGVTNTGELFF
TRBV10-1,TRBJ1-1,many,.,TGCGCCAGCAGTTCGGGGGCGCGAAGGCTTGAAGCTTTCTTT,CASSSGARRLEAFF
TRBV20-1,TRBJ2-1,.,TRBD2,TGCAGTGCTGCACTTCCAGCGGGGGGGCAGATTGAGCAGTTCTTC,CSAALPAGGQIEQFF
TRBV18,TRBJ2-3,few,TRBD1,TGTGCCAGCCCCGACCGACAGGGGCGGACAGATACGCAGTATTTT,CASPDRQGRTDTQYF
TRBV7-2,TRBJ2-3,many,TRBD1,TGTGCCAGCAGCCTCAGGGGGCGCACAGATACGCAGTATTTT,CASSLRGRTDTQYF
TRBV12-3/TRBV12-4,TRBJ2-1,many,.,TGTGCCAGCAGTCCCGGAGGGTCCTACAATGAGCAGTTCTTC,CASSPGGSYNEQFF
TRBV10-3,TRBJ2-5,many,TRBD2,TGTGCCATCAGTGGTAGCGGGGACGAGACCCAGTACTTC,CAISGSGDETQYF
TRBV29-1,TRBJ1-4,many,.,TGCAGCGTCCTCTCAGATTATGAAAAACTGTTTTTT,CSVLSDYEKLFF
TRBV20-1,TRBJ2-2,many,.,TGCAGTGCTGAGGAGACCGGGGAGCTGTTTTTT,CSAEETGELFF